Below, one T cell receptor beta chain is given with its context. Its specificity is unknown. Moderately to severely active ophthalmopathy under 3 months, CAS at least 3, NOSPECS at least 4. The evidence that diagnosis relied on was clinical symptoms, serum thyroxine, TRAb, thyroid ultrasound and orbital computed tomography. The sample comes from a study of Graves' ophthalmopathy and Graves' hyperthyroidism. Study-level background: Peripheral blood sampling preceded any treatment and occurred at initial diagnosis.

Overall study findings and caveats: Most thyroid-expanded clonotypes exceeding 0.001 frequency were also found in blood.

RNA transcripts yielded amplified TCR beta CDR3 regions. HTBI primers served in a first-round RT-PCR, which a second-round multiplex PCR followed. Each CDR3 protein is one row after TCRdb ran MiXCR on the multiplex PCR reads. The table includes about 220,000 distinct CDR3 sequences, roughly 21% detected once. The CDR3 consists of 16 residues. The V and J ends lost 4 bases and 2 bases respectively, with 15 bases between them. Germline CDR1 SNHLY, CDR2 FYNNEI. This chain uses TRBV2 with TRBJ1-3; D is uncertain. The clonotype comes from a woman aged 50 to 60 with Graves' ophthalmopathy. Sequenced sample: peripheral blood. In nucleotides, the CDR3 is TGTGCCAGCAGTGGACGGGTGGCAAGCGCTGGAAACACCATATATTTT. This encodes CASSGRVASAGNTIYF.